These 16 T cell receptor beta chains originate from one sample sequenced in a study of T cells in Graves' hyperthyroidism and ophthalmopathy. From RNA transcripts, TCR beta CDR3 regions were amplified. During a first-round RT-PCR of the TCR CDR3, the HTBI primer set was used. TCRdb reprocessed the multiplex PCR reads via MiXCR and lists one record per CDR3 protein. The sample holds some 560,000 distinct CDR3 sequences, 13% to 15% seen once. The sample was blood. All receptors come from a woman in her thirties or forties with Graves' hyperthyroidism.

This clonotype has at least ten counts. CDR3 amino acids: CSVEGGRGVTEAFF. The CDR3 DNA reads as TGCAGCGTTGAAGGTGGCAGGGGGGTCACTGAAGCTTTCTTT. The rearrangement uses TRBV29-1 and TRBJ1-1; TRBD1 aligns across 7 bases. Germline CDR1 reads SQVTM; CDR2 reads ANQGSEA. The CDR3 covers 14 residues. The V segment lost 1 base and the J segment 4 bases; nucleotides outside the gene matches: 6.

This chain joins TRBV12-3 or TRBV12-4 and TRBJ1-5, with a weak D call TRBD1 (5 bases). The V end was cut by 7 bases, the J end by 6 bases, with 19 bases between. The CDR3 is made up of 15 amino acids. In nucleotides, the CDR3 is TGTGCCAGCAAAAAAGAGGGACTGTCCCCTCAGCCCCAGCATTTT. It is translated as CASKKEGLSPQPQHF.

This clonotype came up many times. The chain uses TRBV29-1 and TRBJ2-7; 10 bases line up with TRBD1. Germline V gene lookup returns CDR1 SQVTM and CDR2 ANQGSEA. J lost 4 bases, V lost 4 bases, and 4 bases had no gene match. The CDR3 sequence is 13 residues long. The CDR3 coding sequence is TGCAGCGTTGCCGGGACAGGGGTATACGAGCAGTACTTC. Protein sequence: CSVAGTGVYEQYF.

As to this clonotype: This sequence may be a read error, since a much larger clone differs from it by one base. This rearrangement joins TRBV18 to TRBJ1-1; D gene uncertain. The CDR3 totals 13 residues. Germline assignment: CDR1 KGHSH and CDR2 LQKENI. The CDR3 coding sequence is TGTGCCAGCTCACGGTCGGAGAACACTGAAGCTCTCTTT. This codes for CASSRSENTEALF.

In its sample, this clonotype was seen many times. The chain's CDR3 is CASNVGTGDHEQYF. The CDR3, as DNA: TGCGCCAGCAACGTCGGGACAGGGGACCACGAGCAGTACTTC. The J gene is TRBJ2-7, the V gene TRBV5-1, with 10 bases matching TRBD1. This CDR3 region has 14 residues. J gave up 5 bases and V 6 bases, and 8 bases lay outside the gene matches. From germline, CDR1 is SGHRS and CDR2 YFSETQ. Filled out from reference TRBV5-1 and TRBJ2-7, the complete variable domain reads KAGVTQTPRYLIKTRGQQVTLSCSPISGHRSVSWYQQTPGQGLQFLFEYFSETQRNKGNFPGRFSGRQFSNSRSEMNVSTLELGDSALYLCASNVGTGDHEQYFGPGTRLTVT.

The table lists this clonotype with a few counts. V and J are TRBV5-6 and TRBJ2-3; D gene unclear. Germline loops: CDR1 SGHDT, CDR2 YYEEEE. The CDR3 length is 19 residues. Trimming cost V 1 base and J 2 bases, with 23 bases left between them. The CDR3 is CASSLSKGLFTGPTDTQYF. The CDR3 DNA reads as TGTGCCAGCAGCTTGTCAAAGGGCCTATTTACTGGACCCACAGATACGCAGTATTTT.

This clonotype was picked up a small number of times. The chain employs TRBV7-2 and TRBJ2-1; no reliable D call. Germline loops: CDR1 SGHTA, CDR2 FQGNSA. V was trimmed by 5 bases and J by 6 bases, leaving 17 bases between them. This CDR3 is 15 amino acids long. The CDR3 DNA reads as TGTGCCAGCAGCCGTAATCCCACCGTTTCCAATGAGCAGTTCTTC. Translation: CASSRNPTVSNEQFF. The whole variable domain, remainder taken from reference TRBV7-2 and TRBJ2-1, is GAGVSQSPSNKVTEKGKDVELRCDPISGHTALYWYRQSLGQGLEFLIYFQGNSAPDKSGLPSDRFSAERTGGSVSTLTIQRTQQEDSAVYLCASSRNPTVSNEQFFGPGTRLTVL.

The genes are TRBV28 and TRBJ1-2; no reliable D call. V was trimmed by 2 bases and J by 2 bases, leaving 9 bases between them. The CDR3 extends over 14 amino acids. CDR1 is MDHEN, CDR2 SYDVKM, per germline. The CDR3 loop is CASSLSGQNYGYTF. CDR3 coding DNA: TGTGCCAGCAGTTTAAGCGGGCAAAACTATGGCTACACCTTC.

In its sample, this clonotype was seen a few times. The chain is built from TRBV30 and TRBJ2-6; no reliable D call. The CDR3 runs to 14 residues. The V gene lost 8 bases and the J gene lost 0 bases, with 11 bases spanning the gap. The germline V gene encodes CDR1 GTSNPN and CDR2 SVGIG (reference sequence). The CDR3 bases are TGTGCCAGCATGTTGCACTCTGGGGCCAACGTCCTGACTTTC. This gives the protein CASMLHSGANVLTF. The entire variable domain, with the rest obtained from reference TRBV30 and TRBJ2-6, is as follows: SQTIHQWPATLVQPVGSPLSLECTVEGTSNPNLYWYRQAAGRGLQLLFYSVGIGQISSEVPQNLSASRPQDRQFILSSKKLLLSDSGFYLCASMLHSGANVLTFGAGSRLTVL.

V and J are TRBV6-6 and TRBJ2-1; the D gene is possibly TRBD2 (5 bases). Germline CDR1 and CDR2: MNHNY and SVGAGI (reference sequence). Trimming shortened V by 0 bases and J by 6 bases, and 12 bases separated the two germline ends. This CDR3 has 15 amino acids. The DNA for the CDR3 is TGTGCCAGCAGTTACTCGACCGGGGAAGTCAATGAGCAGTTCTTC. Its protein is CASSYSTGEVNEQFF.

The sample holds a few counts of this clonotype. V is TRBV4-2 and J is TRBJ2-7, with 14 bases identical to TRBD2. The CDR3 contains 17 residues. Germline lookup yields CDR1 LGHNA and CDR2 YNFKEQ. With V trimmed by 4 bases and J by 5 bases, 10 bases remained unmatched. CDR3 in amino acids: CASSRGTSGSVGDEQYF. The CDR3 nucleotides are TGTGCCAGCAGCCGTGGGACTAGCGGGAGCGTAGGGGACGAGCAGTACTTC.

In its sample, this clonotype was seen many times. The chain uses TRBV20-1 and TRBJ1-5; D may be TRBD1 (6 bases). V was cut by 0 bases and J by 13 bases, with 16 bases left in between. This CDR3 spans 13 amino acids. In germline, CDR1 is DFQATT, CDR2 SNEGSKA (reference sequence). CDR3 in amino acids: CSAREQFRDTQHF. DNA of the CDR3: TGCAGTGCTAGAGAGCAATTCCGGGACACTCAGCATTTT.

This clonotype occurred many times. The rearrangement links TRBV20-1 to TRBJ1-1; 7 nucleotides match TRBD1. The CDR3 runs to 12 residues. With V trimmed by 5 bases and J by 3 bases, 3 bases remained unmatched. Germline loops: CDR1 DFQATT, CDR2 SNEGSKA (reference sequence). CDR3 sequence (DNA): TGCAGTGCTCATACAGGGGACACTGAAGCTTTCTTT. Amino acid sequence: CSAHTGDTEAFF.

This clonotype has only a few counts. A much larger clonotype is one base distant, so this may be a read error. The chain links TRBV2 to TRBJ2-7; no reliable D call. This CDR3 comprises 14 residues. The V gene's germline CDR1 is SNHLY and CDR2 FYNNEI. The CDR3 nucleotides read TGTGCCAGCGGTGAAGAGGCAGATAGCTACGAGCAGTACTTC. Its translation: CASGEEADSYEQYF. The variable domain in full, completed from reference TRBV2 and TRBJ2-7, reads EPEVTQTPSHQVTQMGQEVILRCVPISNHLYFYWYRQILGQKVEFLVSFYNNEISEKSEIFDDQFSVERPDGSNFTLKIRSTKLEDSAMYFCASGEEADSYEQYFGPGTRLTVT.

This clonotype was seen ten or more times. The gene calls are TRBV11-2 and TRBJ2-2; TRBD2 agrees at 14 bases. The CDR3 has 16 residues. Unmatched junction bases numbered 6, after V lost 5 bases and J lost 7 bases. Germline loops: CDR1 SGHAT, CDR2 FQNNGV. CDR3 coding DNA: TGTGCCAGCAGCCCCCAGGGACTAGCGGGAGTCGGGGAGCTGTTTTTT. Translation gives CASSPQGLAGVGELFF.

This clonotype was recorded a few times. The gene calls are TRBV10-3 and TRBJ1-6; D is undetermined. The CDR3 contains 14 residues. CDR1 ENHRY and CDR2 SYGVKD come from the germline V gene. Trimming stripped 2 bases from V and 8 bases from J, with 10 bases between. CDR3 protein: CAISEPGRDSPLHF. DNA for the CDR3: TGTGCCATCAGTGAGCCGGGAAGGGATTCACCCCTCCACTTT.